This T cell receptor beta chain was captured in a study of STAT3 mutations in large granular lymphocyte leukemia. Study context: Canonical activating STAT3 mutations were detected in roughly half of the longitudinally sequenced T-LGLL patients.

Notes on this clone: Its antigen is as yet unknown.

Study-wide results and caveats: Every T-cell large granular lymphocyte leukemia patient had at least one immunodominant TCR beta clonotype. Samples missed the first appearance of the clone. Some patients had persisting codominant clonotypes that could mask small clones. In several patients, dominant TCR clone burden exceeded STAT3 mutant burden.

Libraries were prepared by immunoSEQ multiplex PCR; TCRdb keeps only in-frame clonotypes and omits some of them. The table includes about 5,400 clones, around 48% detected once. CDR1 and CDR2 from the germline V gene are SGHRS and YFSETQ. This CDR3 has 13 amino acids. Trimming stripped 4 bases from V and 5 bases from J, with 12 bases between. The chain uses TRBV5-1 and TRBJ2-5, with D possibly being TRBD2 (5 bases). The receptor comes from a woman aged 70-85 years with T-cell large granular lymphocyte leukemia. Some clones in this sample may be carry-over from other donors' samples. Sequenced sample: peripheral blood mononuclear cells. CDR3: CASSVGVGETQYF. The CDR3 region has the DNA TGCGCCAGCAGCGTGGGAGTAGGGGAGACCCAGTACTTC. The full variable domain, with the rest looked up from reference TRBV5-1 and TRBJ2-5, is KAGVTQTPRYLIKTRGQQVTLSCSPISGHRSVSWYQQTPGQGLQFLFEYFSETQRNKGNFPGRFSGRQFSNSRSEMNVSTLELGDSALYLCASSVGVGETQYFGPGTRLLVL.